This T cell receptor beta chain was found in a study of shared clonotypes between healthy human individuals. Study-level background: Used for every donor were three CD4 naive, three CD4 memory, two CD8 naive and one CD8 memory plate. Whole-study findings and limits: Around 5% of naive CD4 clonotypes were shared across four donors.

This CDR3 comprises 15 residues. Germline CDR1 is SGDLS and CDR2 is YYNGEE. V gave up 0 bases and J gave up 2 bases, with 12 bases separating them. In the source study's methods: ImmunoSEQ junction-only sequences lacked quality scores, so their filtering differed. Method: immunoSEQ multiplex PCR; TCRdb's copy keeps in-frame clones and lacks some. The V and J calls and clone size are taken from that table; D and trimming were inferred from the DNA. This table has under 1,900,000 clones, 97% to 99% appearing once. Among the donors, all were Caucasian adults who lived in Nashville, Tennessee. Points on this clone: Its antigen is undetermined.

The sequence was obtained from a man aged 25 to 40 in good health. The sample taken for sequencing was naive CD4+ T cells sorted from blood. Subset denoted: CD45RA+ positively selected. The chain couples TRBV9 to TRBJ2-7; D uncertain. CDR3 sequence reads: CASSVEPGVPYEQYF. Here the CDR3 DNA reads TGTGCCAGCAGCGTAGAACCGGGCGTCCCCTACGAGCAGTACTTC.